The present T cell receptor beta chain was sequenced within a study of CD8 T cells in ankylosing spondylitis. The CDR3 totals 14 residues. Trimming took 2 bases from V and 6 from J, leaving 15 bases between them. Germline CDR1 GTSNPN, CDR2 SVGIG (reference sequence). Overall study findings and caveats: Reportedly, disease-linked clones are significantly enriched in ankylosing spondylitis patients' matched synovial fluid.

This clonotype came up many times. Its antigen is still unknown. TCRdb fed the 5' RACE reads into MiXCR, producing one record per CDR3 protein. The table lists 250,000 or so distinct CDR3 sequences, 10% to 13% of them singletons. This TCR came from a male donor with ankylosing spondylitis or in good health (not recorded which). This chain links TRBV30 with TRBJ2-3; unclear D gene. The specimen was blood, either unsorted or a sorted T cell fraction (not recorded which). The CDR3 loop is CAWSLNGLADTQYF. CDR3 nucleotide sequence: TGTGCCTGGAGTTTGAACGGCCTTGCGGATACGCAGTATTTT.